Listed here is a single TCR beta chain. The antigen is not known. This PCR relied on a set of 60 Vbeta primers and 13 Jbeta primers. TCRdb's table, derived via immunoSEQ multiplex PCR, lists solely in-frame clones and lacks some. The table shows approximately 130,000 clones, with approximately 75% occurring only once. The data stem from a study of cytomegalovirus exposure and HLA in healthy donors. General study findings and limits: DRB1 showed the most TCR associations and HLA-C the fewest in a later analysis, as rates varied by HLA locus. Clonal expansion, a later analysis showed, was greater in HLA-associated TCR beta chains than in equally common others.

Germline CDR1 reads MDHEN; CDR2 reads SYDVKM. The CDR3 sequence is 14 residues long. V lost 6 bases and J lost 6, with 17 bases in between. This rearrangement joins TRBV28 to TRBJ1-1, with D unresolved. The source of this sequence is a middle-aged man in good health and CMV-seronegative. The sequencing sample was made of PBMCs. The DNA for the CDR3 is TGTGCCAGCAGCCCGATTATCCTCGGGGCTGAAGCTTTCTTT. Translating gives CASSPIILGAEAFF. Together with reference TRBV28 and TRBJ1-1, the CDR3 gives the full variable domain: DVKVTQSSRYLVKRTGEKVFLECVQDMDHENMFWYRQDPGLGLRLIYFSYDVKMKEKGDIPEGYSVSREKKERFSLILESASTNQTSMYLCASSPIILGAEAFFGQGTRLTVV.